Listed here are 4 T cell receptor beta chains from one sample, sequenced in a study of immune cell composition in non-small cell lung cancer (dated by TCRdb to between 2016 and 2019). Library preparation used the immunoSEQ multiplex PCR assay. The clones in this table, taken by TCRdb from immuneACCESS, are in-frame only. Not every clone is retained; where verified, under half of the shortfall comes from an unresolved V gene, and the cause of the rest is unknown. The table for this sample lists 6,000 to 8,500 clones; about 72% of them were counted only once. Roughly 7.7% of the sample lies in the top ten. The sample comprised lung tumor tissue. All receptors derive from a human donor with non-small cell lung cancer.

V usage is TRBV2 and J usage is TRBJ2-3, with 8 nucleotides matching TRBD2. With 6 bases clipped from V and 6 bases from J, the junction kept 8 bases outside the gene matches. This CDR3 spans 14 amino acids. Germline V gene lookup returns CDR1 SNHLY and CDR2 FYNNEI. The CDR3 nucleotides read TGTGCCAGCAGCACTAGCGGTGGGGGGGATACGCAGTATTTT. Amino acids: CASSTSGGGDTQYF. The whole variable domain, filled in from reference TRBV2 and TRBJ2-3, reads EPEVTQTPSHQVTQMGQEVILRCVPISNHLYFYWYRQILGQKVEFLVSFYNNEISEKSEIFDDQFSVERPDGSNFTLKIRSTKLEDSAMYFCASSTSGGGDTQYFGPGTRLTVL.

This clone was recorded a few times. The chain recombines TRBV7-9 with TRBJ2-7; 7 nucleotides agree with TRBD2. CDR1 and CDR2 from the germline V gene are SEHNR and FQNEAQ (reference sequence). The ends lost 5 bases at V and 1 base at J; junction bases unmatched: 5. The CDR3 loop spans 14 amino acids. The CDR3 spells CASSELATSYEQYF. The CDR3 DNA follows: TGTGCCAGCAGCGAACTAGCGACGTCCTACGAGCAGTACTTC.

The chain uses TRBV4-1 and TRBJ2-3, with D perhaps TRBD2 (5 bases). Germline V CDR1 and CDR2: MGHRA, YSYEKL. The CDR3 is 15 amino acids. Trimming took 4 bases from V and 0 from J, leaving 11 bases between them. CDR3 DNA sequence: TGCGCCAGCAGCCTTCAGTGGACTAGCACAGATACGCAGTATTTT. This translates into CASSLQWTSTDTQYF.

This chain joins TRBV7-9 and TRBJ2-3; 7 nucleotides match TRBD1. CDR1 is SEHNR, CDR2 FQNEAQ, per germline (reference sequence). With 0 bases clipped from V and 1 base from J, the junction kept 4 bases outside the gene matches. The CDR3 totals 16 residues. CDR3 protein: CASSLATGWGTDTQYF. The CDR3 coding sequence is TGTGCCAGCAGCTTAGCGACAGGGTGGGGCACAGATACGCAGTATTTT.